This is a list of T cell receptor beta chains from one sample in a study of shared clonotypes between healthy human individuals. Here immunoSEQ multiplex PCR was the method, and the copy in TCRdb shows in-frame clones only, minus some. The table shows 800,000 or so clones, with around 96% occurring only once. Material for sequencing was naive CD8+ T cells sorted from blood. The origin of the receptors is a man aged 25 to 40 in good health. The CDR3 runs from the conserved cysteine through the conserved F or W. The D gene is left open where the match is weak. Size tells how often a clone was seen (once, few, many) or the class of an expanded clone, and some rows leave it out.

TRBJ2-7	TRBD2	TRBV7-2	-	TGTGCCAGCAGCCCCCGGCGGCTAGCGGACTACGAGCAGTACTTC	CASSPRRLADYEQYF
TRBJ1-1	-	TRBV27	-	TGTGCCAGCTTCCCTTTTGGAGGCGCCCCCGTAGGGACTGAAGCTTTCTTT	CASFPFGGAPVGTEAFF
TRBJ2-2	-	TRBV29-1	-	TGCAGCGTATCGGGACTGACGAACACCGGGGAGCTGTTTTTT	CSVSGLTNTGELFF
TRBJ2-6	TRBD2	TRBV2	-	TGTGCCAGCAGTGACGGGGGGGCCAACATCCTGACTTTC	CASSDGGANILTF
TRBJ2-2	-	TRBV6-4	-	TGTGCCAGCAGTTCAGATGGGAACGGGGAGCTGTTTTTT	CASSSDGNGELFF
TRBJ2-4	-	TRBV25-1	-	TGTGCCAGCAGTGAATATCGGAACAGTTATCAGTACTTC	CASSEYRNSYQYF
TRBJ2-3	-	TRBV15	-	TGTGCCACCAGCAGAGAATGGGGCGGCACAGATACGCAGTATTTT	CATSREWGGTDTQYF
TRBJ2-3	-	TRBV9	-	TGTGCCAGCGAGGAAGCGAGGCTAACAGATACGCAGTATTTT	CASEEARLTDTQYF
TRBJ2-5	TRBD2	TRBV5-6	-	TGTGCCAGCAGCTGGGGGGCTAGCGGGAGAGAGACCCAGTACTTC	CASSWGASGRETQYF
TRBJ2-5	TRBD2	TRBV4-1	-	TGCGCCAGCAGCCAATTGACTAGCGGGTACCAAGAGACCCAGTACTTC	CASSQLTSGYQETQYF
TRBJ2-2	TRBD1	TRBV5-6	-	TGTGCCAGCAGCGCCGGGACAGGCTTTACCGGGGAGCTGTTTTTT	CASSAGTGFTGELFF
TRBJ1-2	TRBD1	TRBV29-1	-	TGCAGCGTTGAGGGACAGGTCTATGGCTACACCTTC	CSVEGQVYGYTF
TRBJ1-5	-	TRBV9	once	TGTGCCAGCAGCTCCCGGACGGGTAGCAATCAGCCCCAGCATTTT	CASSSRTGSNQPQHF
TRBJ2-3	TRBD1	TRBV7-6	-	TGTGCCAGCAGCTGGACAGGGTCCTCCACAGATACGCAGTATTTT	CASSWTGSSTDTQYF
TRBJ2-7	TRBD2	TRBV6-1	once	TGTGCCAGCAGTGAAGCGGTAAAGGCGGGAGGACCCTACGAGCAGTACTTC	CASSEAVKAGGPYEQYF
TRBJ2-1	-	TRBV6-5	-	TGTGCCAGCAGTCTACAGGGATCCTACAATGAGCAGTTCTTC	CASSLQGSYNEQFF
TRBJ2-2	-	TRBV7-2	-	TGTGCCAGCAGCAAGCCTGGCGGTCACGGGGAGCTGTTTTTT	CASSKPGGHGELFF
TRBJ1-2	TRBD1	TRBV7-9	-	TGTGCCAGCAGCTGGGTTGGGACAGATGGCTACACCTTC	CASSWVGTDGYTF
TRBJ1-3	-	TRBV30	-	TGTGCCTGGACTTCGAGCTCTGGAAACACCATATATTTT	CAWTSSSGNTIYF
TRBJ2-1	TRBD2	TRBV14	-	TGTGCCAGCAGCCAGGGGACTAGCGGGACTTTTGCTGAGCAGTTCTTC	CASSQGTSGTFAEQFF
TRBJ2-7	TRBD2	TRBV4-1	-	TGCGCCAGCAGCCAAGTAGCGGGAGACTTCTACGAGCAGTACTTC	CASSQVAGDFYEQYF
TRBJ2-7	-	TRBV7-8	-	TGTGCCAGCAGCTTAGTGAGCGGCTCCTACGAGCAGTACTTC	CASSLVSGSYEQYF
TRBJ2-5	-	TRBV7-9	-	TGTGCCAGCAGCTTAGTCATTCAAGAGACCCAGTACTTC	CASSLVIQETQYF